Each of the 7 T cell receptor beta chains below was sequenced from the same sample in a study of T cells in Graves' hyperthyroidism and ophthalmopathy. Template material for amplifying TCR beta CDR3 regions consisted of RNA transcripts. With the HTBI primer set, the TCR CDR3 went through a first round of RT-PCR. TCRdb ran MiXCR on the multiplex PCR reads and lists one entry per CDR3 protein. This sample has approximately 380,000 distinct CDR3 sequences, with less than 20% found just once. Sequencing used blood. These receptor sequences come from a man aged 18 to 35 with Graves' ophthalmopathy.

This clonotype was counted at least ten times. Relative to the germline gene, one junction end is altered; a read error may explain this. The chain has TRBV6-5 and TRBJ2-1; TRBD2 is a possible D gene (6 bases). The CDR3 has 16 amino acids. The germline gives CDR1 MNHEY, CDR2 SVGAGI. The CDR3 is CASSYGGRGSYSEQFF. CDR3 DNA: TGTGCCAGCAGTTACGGAGGGCGGGGCTCGTACAGTGAGCAGTTCTTC.

At least ten counts were recorded for this clonotype. The CDR3 bases are TGTGCCAGCAGCCCGGGGACAGCTTTCTACGAGCAGTACTTC. It is translated as CASSPGTAFYEQYF. The chain carries TRBV7-8 and TRBJ2-7, with TRBD1 matching 7 bases. Germline V gives CDR1 SGHVS, CDR2 FQNEAQ. The CDR3 spans 14 residues. The trim removed 5 bases at V and 3 bases at J, leaving 7 bases unmatched.

This clonotype was observed a handful of times. This chain connects TRBV27 to TRBJ1-2; no clear D. The germline V and J ends were trimmed by 3 bases and 0 bases, with 8 bases remaining between them. This CDR3 comprises 14 residues. Germline values: CDR1 MNHEY, CDR2 SMNVEV (reference sequence). Here the CDR3 DNA reads TGTGCCAGCAGTTTCGCCGGATCTAACTATGGCTACACCTTC. It specifies CASSFAGSNYGYTF.

This clonotype has a handful of counts. V usage is TRBV12-3 or TRBV12-4 and J usage is TRBJ2-3; D is uncertain. With 2 bases removed from V and 2 bases from J, the gap between germline ends came to 11 bases. The CDR3 is made up of 15 amino acids. In DNA form, the CDR3 reads TGTGCCAGCAGTTTAATCAGTAGTCCCACAGATACGCAGTATTTT. This encodes CASSLISSPTDTQYF.

Notes on this clonotype: A much larger clone lies a single base off, so this may be a read error. The J gene is TRBJ1-3, the V gene TRBV6-1, with unresolved D. Per the germline V gene, CDR1 is MNHNS and CDR2 is SASEGT. The CDR3 sequence is 13 residues long. The CDR3 DNA sequence: TGTGCCGGCAGTGAAGCGCTTGGAAACACCATATATTTT. This codes for CAGSEALGNTIYF.

This clonotype appeared a single time. The J gene is TRBJ2-5, the V gene TRBV7-7, with 10 bases matching TRBD2. The V segment lost 2 bases and the J segment 1 base; nucleotides outside the gene matches: 7. Looked up from germline, CDR1 is SSHAT and CDR2 is FNYEAQ (reference sequence). The CDR3 length is 17 residues. Here the CDR3 reads CASSLLDSGGVQETQYF. The CDR3, as DNA: TGTGCCAGCAGCTTACTGGACAGCGGGGGGGTCCAAGAGACCCAGTACTTC.

This clonotype was detected only a few times. The rearrangement links TRBV19 to TRBJ1-5, with TRBD1 matching over 7 bases. V lost 5 bases and J lost 7; bases outside the gene matches: 11. Per the germline V gene, CDR1 is LNHDA and CDR2 is SQIVND (reference sequence). This CDR3 comprises 15 residues. CDR3 sequence (DNA): TGTGCCAGTAGTCTCCAACAGGGGATCCAGCAGCCCCAGCATTTT. Its protein is CASSLQQGIQQPQHF.